Following are 2 T cell receptor beta chains from one sample sequenced in a study of tumor-infiltrating lymphocytes in primary liver carcinoma. Germline DNA was also extracted, with blood RNA taken from unsorted whole blood. Using a constant-region primer together with ProtoScript II reverse transcriptase, TCR beta cDNA was made from about 490 ng of total RNA. Libraries of TCR beta came from three nested multiplex PCR rounds with slightly modified ARM-PCR. It was with TRBV1-TRBV30 forward primers and a C-beta reverse primer that the first two PCR rounds were run, at about 10 cycles each. TCRdb recomputed calls from the multiplex PCR reads with MiXCR, one row per CDR3 protein. The sample records about 310,000 distinct CDR3 sequences, 60% to 80% being singletons. The source material was peripheral blood. The receptors shown here come from a man aged 35 to 55 with primary liver carcinoma and hepatitis B virus infection.

This chain links TRBV28 with TRBJ2-7; weak D call: TRBD2 (5 bases). Germline CDR1 reads MDHEN; CDR2 reads SYDVKM. This CDR3 has 12 residues. V was pared by 3 bases and J by 9 bases, with 12 bases between. The CDR3 sequence is CASSFTEGVQYF. DNA of the CDR3: TGTGCCAGCAGTTTCACCGAGGGCGTGCAGTACTTC.

Concerning this clonotype itself: The conserved phenylalanine or tryptophan normally closing the CDR3 is absent here, so this likely arose from a read error. The chain is built from TRBV12-3 or TRBV12-4 and TRBJ1-6, with TRBD1 matching 10 bases. The CDR3 totals 14 residues. Trimming removed 7 bases from V and 7 bases from J; junction bases left unmatched: 4. The CDR3 reads CASNPTGGNSPLHT. The CDR3 region has the DNA TGTGCCAGCAACCCGACAGGGGGCAATTCACCCCTCCACACT.